This paragraph reports one T cell receptor beta chain. The CDR3 runs to 15 residues. Germline values: CDR1 PRHDT, CDR2 FYEKMQ (reference sequence). V lost 3 bases to trimming and J lost 0 bases, with 9 bases between them. Some clones are missing from TCRdb's copy, which holds only in-frame ones; the method was immunoSEQ multiplex PCR. The sample lists fewer than 30,000 clones, over 70% occurring once. The sample originates from a study of blood T cell repertoires in COVID-19. The genes are TRBV13 and TRBJ1-3, with D perhaps matching TRBD1 (5 bases). The source of this sequence is a woman aged 55-75 years with acute or convalescent COVID-19. Sequenced input: peripheral blood. The CDR3: CASSFGTSSGNTIYF. CDR3 bases: TGTGCCAGCAGCTTCGGGACTTCCTCTGGAAACACCATATATTTT.